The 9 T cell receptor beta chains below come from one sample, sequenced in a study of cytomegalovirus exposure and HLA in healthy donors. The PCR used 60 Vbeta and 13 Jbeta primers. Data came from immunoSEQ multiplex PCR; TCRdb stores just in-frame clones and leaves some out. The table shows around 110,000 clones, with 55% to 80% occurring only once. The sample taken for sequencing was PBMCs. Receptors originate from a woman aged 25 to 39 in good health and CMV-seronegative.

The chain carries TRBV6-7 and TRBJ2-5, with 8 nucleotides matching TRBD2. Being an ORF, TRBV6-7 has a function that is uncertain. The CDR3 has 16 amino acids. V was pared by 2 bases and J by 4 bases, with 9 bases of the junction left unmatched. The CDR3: CASSYAGPAGVETQYF. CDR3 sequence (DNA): TGTGCCAGCAGTTACGCGGGACCAGCGGGAGTAGAGACCCAGTACTTC.

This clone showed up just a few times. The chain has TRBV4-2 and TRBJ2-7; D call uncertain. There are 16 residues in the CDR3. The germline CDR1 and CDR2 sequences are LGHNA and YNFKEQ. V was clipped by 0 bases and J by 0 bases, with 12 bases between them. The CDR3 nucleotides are TGTGCCAGCAGCCAAGATAGTAGCCGCAGCTCCTACGAGCAGTACTTC. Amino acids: CASSQDSSRSSYEQYF.

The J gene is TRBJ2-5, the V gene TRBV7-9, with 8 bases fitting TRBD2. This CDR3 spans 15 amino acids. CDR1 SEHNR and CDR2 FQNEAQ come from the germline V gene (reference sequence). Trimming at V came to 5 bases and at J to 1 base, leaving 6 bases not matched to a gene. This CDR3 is CASSQAGAIQETQYF. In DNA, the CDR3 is TGTGCCAGCAGCCAAGCGGGAGCGATCCAAGAGACCCAGTACTTC.

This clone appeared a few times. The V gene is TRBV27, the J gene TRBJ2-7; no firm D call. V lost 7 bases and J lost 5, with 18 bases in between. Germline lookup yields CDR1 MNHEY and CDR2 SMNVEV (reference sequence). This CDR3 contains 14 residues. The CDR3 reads CASTFPGSGNEQYF. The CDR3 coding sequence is TGTGCCAGCACCTTCCCAGGCTCAGGCAACGAGCAGTACTTC.

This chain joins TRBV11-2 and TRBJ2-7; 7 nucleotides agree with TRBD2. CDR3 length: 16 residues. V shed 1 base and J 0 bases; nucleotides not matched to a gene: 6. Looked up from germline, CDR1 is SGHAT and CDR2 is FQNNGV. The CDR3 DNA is TGTGCCAGCAGCTTAGTCCCAGCGGGAAGCTCCTACGAGCAGTACTTC. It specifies CASSLVPAGSSYEQYF.

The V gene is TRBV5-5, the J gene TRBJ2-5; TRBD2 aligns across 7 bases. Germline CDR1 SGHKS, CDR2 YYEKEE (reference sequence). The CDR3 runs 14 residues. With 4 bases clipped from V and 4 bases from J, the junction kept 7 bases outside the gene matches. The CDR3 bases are TGTGCCAGCAGCAGGGACGGGGGGACAGAGACCCAGTACTTC. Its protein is CASSRDGGTETQYF.

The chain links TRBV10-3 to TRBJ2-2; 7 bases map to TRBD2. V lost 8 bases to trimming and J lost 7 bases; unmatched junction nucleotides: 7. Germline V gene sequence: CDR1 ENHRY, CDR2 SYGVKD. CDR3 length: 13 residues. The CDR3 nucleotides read TGTGCCATCCTTCGGGAGGCGGACGGGGAGCTGTTTTTT. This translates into CAILREADGELFF.

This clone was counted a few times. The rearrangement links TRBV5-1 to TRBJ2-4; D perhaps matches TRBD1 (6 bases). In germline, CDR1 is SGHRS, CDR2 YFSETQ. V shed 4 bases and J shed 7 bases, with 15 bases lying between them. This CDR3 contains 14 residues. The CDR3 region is CASSSLGAENIQYF. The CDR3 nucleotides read TGCGCCAGCAGCAGCTTGGGGGCGGAGAACATTCAGTACTTC. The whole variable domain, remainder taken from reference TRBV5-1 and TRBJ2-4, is KAGVTQTPRYLIKTRGQQVTLSCSPISGHRSVSWYQQTPGQGLQFLFEYFSETQRNKGNFPGRFSGRQFSNSRSEMNVSTLELGDSALYLCASSSLGAENIQYFGAGTRLSVL.

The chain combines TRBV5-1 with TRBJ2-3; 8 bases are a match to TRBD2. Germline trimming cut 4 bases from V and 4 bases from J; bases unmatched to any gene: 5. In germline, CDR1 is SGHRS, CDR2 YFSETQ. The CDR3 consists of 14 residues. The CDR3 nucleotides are TGCGCCAGCAGCCCGGGGGGGGGCCCAGATACGCAGTATTTT. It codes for CASSPGGGPDTQYF.